This TCR beta chain derives from a study of T-cell reconstitution after alpha-beta-depleted transplantation in children. General observations from the study: Surviving thymic progenitors and recipient T cells were the source of high TCRbeta diversity at day 60 in some patients. By about two months after transplant, alpha-beta T cells reportedly arose from several hundred graft clones that had expanded.

A library of TCRbeta sequences, prepared with unique molecular identifiers, was generated. MiXCR was run by TCRdb on the PCR reads, yielding one entry per CDR3 protein. The repertoire holds a few hundred thousand distinct CDR3 sequences, roughly 13% seen once, with 2% to 2.5% in the top ten. The junction had 4 bases not matched to a gene; V was cut back by 8 bases and J by 1 base. CDR1 MNHNS and CDR2 SASEGT come from the germline V gene. The CDR3 is 14 residues long. This clonotype turned up a few times. Antigen specificity is unknown. The receptor comes from a male patient younger than 18 who had a stem cell transplant for acute myeloid leukemia, so the T cells may come from the graft donor. This chain connects TRBV6-1 to TRBJ2-4, with 8 bases lining up with TRBD1. Source: PBMCs, mostly from graft donor cells, taken 360 days after TCRalphabeta/CD19-depleted stem cell transplant. This CDR3 reads CASGWDRAKNIQYF. In nucleotides, the CDR3 is TGTGCCAGCGGATGGGACAGGGCCAAAAACATTCAGTACTTC.